The rows below give T cell receptor beta chains drawn from one sample of a study of cytotoxic CD8 clonotypes in ibrutinib-treated CLL. Sequencing used immunoSEQ multiplex PCR; TCRdb keeps in-frame clones, though not all of them. Among 53,000 or so clones listed, about 54% were seen once. This sample comprised PBMCs, obtained at disease progression, from a patient treated with ibrutinib. The receptor source for this set is a human donor with chronic lymphocytic leukemia. The CDR3 runs from the conserved cysteine through the conserved F or W. Each record gives: V gene, clone size, J gene, D gene, CDR3 protein, CDR3 DNA. The D gene is left open where the match is weak. Size is omitted from some rows. Given values are once, few, many or a class for expanded clones.

TRBV19	.	TRBJ2-1	.	CASSILQGSYNEQFF	TGTGCCAGTAGTATTCTCCAGGGTTCCTACAATGAGCAGTTCTTC
TRBV11-3	.	TRBJ1-2	TRBD1	CASSAGQANYGYTF	TGTGCCAGCAGCGCCGGACAGGCGAACTATGGCTACACCTTC
TRBV4-2	once	TRBJ2-3	TRBD2	CASSQELGTSLNTDTQYF	TGTGCCAGCAGCCAAGAATTAGGGACTAGTCTTAACACAGATACGCAGTATTTT
TRBV4-1	.	TRBJ1-5	.	CASSQGYSNQPQHF	TGCGCCAGCAGCCAAGGATATAGCAATCAGCCCCAGCATTTT
TRBV30	.	TRBJ1-2	.	CAFEEKSYGYTF	TGTGCCTTTGAGGAGAAATCCTATGGCTACACCTTC
TRBV28	.	TRBJ1-4	.	CASTSPGLNEKLFF	TGTGCCAGCACTTCGCCGGGACTAAATGAAAAACTGTTTTTT
TRBV6-5	.	TRBJ2-7	TRBD1	CASSQGQGAREQYF	TGTGCCAGCAGCCAGGGACAGGGGGCGAGAGAGCAGTACTTC
TRBV28	once	TRBJ1-5	TRBD1	CASSPRDRMIFGGPQPQHF	TGTGCCAGCAGTCCACGGGACAGGATGATCTTTGGGGGCCCTCAGCCCCAGCATTTT
TRBV2	.	TRBJ1-2	.	CAGRRTDNGYTF	TGTGCCGGGCGGAGGACAGATAATGGCTACACCTTC
TRBV27	.	TRBJ1-2	.	CASSPRTNFNYGYTF	TGTGCCAGCAGTCCCCGGACAAACTTTAACTATGGCTACACCTTC